This T cell receptor beta chain was captured in a study of shared clonotypes between healthy human individuals. Study at large: Plates per donor: three CD4 naive, three CD4 memory, two CD8 naive, one CD8 memory. Study observations and caveats: Clonotypes not shared had lower generation probabilities than those common to all four donors.

Of note for this clone: Antigen: not known.

Healthy HIV-negative adults with no recent acute infections or vaccinations were recruited as donors. Measured with immunoSEQ multiplex PCR; TCRdb has only the in-frame clones, and not every one. The sample holds 2 million to 2.5 million clones, almost 96% seen once. CDR1 and CDR2 (germline): LGHNA, YNFKEQ. V was trimmed by 3 bases and J by 0 bases, leaving 6 bases between them. The CDR3 covers 15 residues. The chain links TRBV4-2 to TRBJ1-6, with D uncertain. Material for sequencing was naive CD4+ T cells sorted from blood. Documented subset: CD45RA+ positively selected. The TCR sequence derives from a man aged 18-30 years in good health. The DNA of the CDR3 is TGTGCCAGCAGCCAGGATCTCTCCTATAATTCACCCCTCCACTTT. The encoded protein is CASSQDLSYNSPLHF.